Below, 18 T cell receptor beta chains from the same sample are listed, as sequenced in a study of glioma-infiltrating T cells. TCR alpha and beta CDR3 regions were amplified from RNA using iRepertoire nested multiplex PCR. Using its own MiXCR run on the multiplex PCR reads, TCRdb lists one record per CDR3 protein. The sample lists some 150,000 distinct CDR3 sequences, around 40% seen once, with about 18% in the top ten. Sequenced input: glioma tissue, nonneoplastic brain tissue, or PBMCs (not recorded which). Source of these receptors: a human donor with low-grade glioma or glioblastoma, undergoing nonglioma brain surgery, or in good health (not recorded which).

This clonotype has only a few counts. This chain uses TRBV6-1 with TRBJ2-5; D might be TRBD1 (6 bases). This CDR3 region has 13 residues. Germline V gene sequence: CDR1 MNHNS, CDR2 SASEGT. V lost 6 bases to trimming and J lost 4 bases, with 12 bases between them. The CDR3 DNA reads as TGTGCCAGCAGAGAGACAGGCGGAGAGACCCAGTACTTC. This encodes CASRETGGETQYF.

This chain joins TRBV18 and TRBJ2-5; no definite D call. V was trimmed by 1 base and J by 5 bases, leaving 8 bases between them. CDR1 KGHSH and CDR2 LQKENI come from the germline V gene. The CDR3 length is 13 residues. The CDR3 nucleotides are TGTGCCAGCTCACCACGACGGTGGGAGACCCAGTACTTC. It specifies CASSPRRWETQYF. Full variable domain (rest looked up from reference TRBV18 and TRBJ2-5): NAGVMQNPRHLVRRRGQEARLRCSPMKGHSHVYWYRQLPEEGLKFMVYLQKENIIDESGMPKERFSAEFPKEGPSILRIQQVVRGDSAAYFCASSPRRWETQYFGPGTRLLVL.

This chain connects TRBV6-2 or TRBV6-3 to TRBJ2-2; 12 nucleotides match TRBD2. Germline V gene lookup returns CDR1 MNHEY and CDR2 SVGEGT. The junction had 3 bases not matched to a gene; V was cut back by 11 bases and J by 5 bases. CDR3 length: 13 residues. CDR3 protein: CAAGTSGTGELFF. CDR3 in DNA: TGTGCCGCGGGGACTAGCGGGACCGGGGAGCTGTTTTTT.

In its sample, this clonotype was seen a few times. This chain uses TRBV19 with TRBJ2-2; D is undetermined. This CDR3 comprises 16 residues. Trimming stripped 4 bases from V and 0 bases from J, with 12 bases between. Germline lookup yields CDR1 LNHDA and CDR2 SQIVND (reference sequence). CDR3 nucleotides: TGTGCCAGTAGTACCTTGGACGGAACGAACACCGGGGAGCTGTTTTTT. It specifies CASSTLDGTNTGELFF.

The sample holds a few counts of this clonotype. The chain combines TRBV5-1 with TRBJ2-7; weak D call: TRBD1 (5 bases). The CDR3 contains 13 residues. Trimming removed 4 bases from V and 3 bases from J, with 11 bases in between. CDR1 SGHRS and CDR2 YFSETQ come from the germline V gene. Here the CDR3 DNA reads TGCGCCAGCAGCCAGGGAATTTACTACGAGCAGTACTTC. It specifies CASSQGIYYEQYF. The entire variable domain, with the rest obtained from reference TRBV5-1 and TRBJ2-7, is as follows: KAGVTQTPRYLIKTRGQQVTLSCSPISGHRSVSWYQQTPGQGLQFLFEYFSETQRNKGNFPGRFSGRQFSNSRSEMNVSTLELGDSALYLCASSQGIYYEQYFGPGTRLTVT.

The J gene is TRBJ2-7, the V gene TRBV20-1; 11 bases match TRBD2. The J segment lost 6 bases and the V segment lost 4 bases, leaving 5 bases of the junction unmatched. Germline V CDR1 and CDR2: DFQATT, SNEGSKA (reference sequence). This CDR3 contains 13 residues. The CDR3 region has the DNA TGCAGTGCTACGAGGCTAGCGGGGGGCGAGCAGTACTTC. It codes for CSATRLAGGEQYF.

The chain has TRBV5-1 and TRBJ1-2; D ambiguous. Trimming took 0 bases from V and 2 from J, leaving 11 bases between them. Germline CDR1 reads SGHRS; CDR2 reads YFSETQ. The CDR3 has 15 residues. The DNA for the CDR3 is TGCGCCAGCAGCTTGGGGACTGGCATAAACTATGGCTACACCTTC. This gives the protein CASSLGTGINYGYTF.

This clonotype was seen only a few times. The chain carries TRBV20-1 and TRBJ2-1; the match to TRBD2 covers 9 bases. The ends lost 5 bases at V and 9 bases at J; junction bases unmatched: 14. The germline CDR1 and CDR2 sequences are DFQATT and SNEGSKA (reference sequence). The CDR3 extends over 15 amino acids. The CDR3 reads CSASQPLAGRSEQFF. CDR3 coding DNA: TGCAGTGCTTCCCAACCCCTAGCGGGACGAAGTGAGCAGTTCTTC.

The chain recombines TRBV6-2 or TRBV6-3 with TRBJ2-5; 9 bases align to TRBD2. CDR1 is MNHEY and CDR2 is SVGEGT in the germline V gene. V lost 1 base and J lost 3; bases outside the gene matches: 0. This CDR3 spans 14 amino acids. The CDR3 reads CASSYLAGEETQYF. CDR3 bases: TGTGCCAGCAGTTACTTAGCGGGAGAAGAGACCCAGTACTTC.

This chain connects TRBV20-1 to TRBJ1-5; D remains ambiguous. V was pared by 3 bases and J by 0 bases, with 6 bases between. The CDR3 is 13 amino acids. Germline-derived CDR1 and CDR2 are DFQATT and SNEGSKA (reference sequence). Here the CDR3 reads CSASTVSNQPQHF. The CDR3 DNA is TGCAGTGCTAGTACAGTTAGCAATCAGCCCCAGCATTTT.

Note on this clonotype: A much larger clone lies one base from this, so it may be a read error. The rearrangement uses TRBV6-1 and TRBJ2-1, with D maybe TRBD2 (6 bases). V was cut by 5 bases and J by 10 bases, with 18 bases left in between. The CDR3 has 14 residues. CDR1 is MNHNS and CDR2 is SASEGT in the germline V gene. The DNA of the CDR3 is TGTGCCAGCAGTAGGGCTAGGGGACTTCCGGAGCAGTTCTTC. This sequence encodes CASSRARGLPEQFF.

The chain has TRBV7-3 and TRBJ1-1, with 10 nucleotides matching TRBD1. V lost 6 bases to trimming and J lost 4 bases; unmatched junction nucleotides: 8. CDR1 and CDR2 (germline): SGHTA, FQGTGA. The CDR3 runs 15 residues. Here the CDR3 reads CASRLDRGRSTEAFF. Written as DNA, the CDR3 is TGTGCCAGCAGGCTAGACAGGGGGCGGTCCACTGAAGCTTTCTTT.

This clonotype was seen only a few times. The chain uses TRBV20-1 and TRBJ2-1; no definite D call. Germline V gene lookup returns CDR1 DFQATT and CDR2 SNEGSKA (reference sequence). CDR3 length equals 14 residues. Trimming pared 1 base from V and 6 bases from J, leaving 13 bases between. The CDR3 sequence: CSARVPLGVNEQFF. CDR3 DNA sequence: TGCAGTGCTAGAGTCCCCCTGGGTGTCAATGAGCAGTTCTTC.

This chain connects TRBV18 to TRBJ1-5; D not certain. This CDR3 contains 13 residues. Trimming pared 1 base from V and 6 bases from J, leaving 7 bases between. From germline, CDR1 is KGHSH and CDR2 LQKENI. CDR3 sequence reads: CASSPRISQPQHF. The CDR3 coding sequence is TGTGCCAGCTCACCACGGATTAGTCAGCCCCAGCATTTT. The full variable domain, completed using reference TRBV18 and TRBJ1-5, is NAGVMQNPRHLVRRRGQEARLRCSPMKGHSHVYWYRQLPEEGLKFMVYLQKENIIDESGMPKERFSAEFPKEGPSILRIQQVVRGDSAAYFCASSPRISQPQHFGDGTRLSIL.

In regard to this clonotype: A junction boundary mismatches the germline segment, possibly from a read error. V gene TRBV10-2 combines with J gene TRBJ2-1; TRBD1 is a possible D gene (6 bases). CDR3 length: 9 amino acids. CDR1 and CDR2 from the germline V gene are WSHSY and SAAADI. CDR3 nucleotide sequence: TGTGCCATCGAGCAGGGGTGGTTCTTC. Amino acid sequence: CAIEQGWFF.

The gene calls are TRBV20-1 and TRBJ2-1; 8 nucleotides line up with TRBD2. This CDR3 comprises 15 residues. Germline V gene data show CDR1 as DFQATT and CDR2 as SNEGSKA (reference sequence). Germline trimming cut 3 bases from V and 6 bases from J; bases unmatched to any gene: 10. The CDR3 nucleotides read TGCAGTGCTAGGAGACCGGGACTAGATAGCAATGAGCAGTTCTTC. Its protein product is CSARRPGLDSNEQFF.

This clonotype was detected only a few times. V gene TRBV6-1 combines with J gene TRBJ1-1; 7 bases agree with TRBD1. Germline V gene lookup returns CDR1 MNHNS and CDR2 SASEGT. Unmatched junction bases numbered 2, after V lost 6 bases and J lost 7 bases. CDR3 length: 11 residues. The CDR3 here is CASRWDSEAFF. The CDR3 nucleotides are TGTGCCAGCAGGTGGGACAGTGAAGCTTTCTTT.

The J gene is TRBJ1-6, the V gene TRBV7-6; D unresolved. The germline V gene has CDR1 SGHVS and CDR2 FNYEAQ. The CDR3 sequence is 16 residues long. V lost 2 bases and J 12 bases, leaving 20 bases between the germline ends. CDR3 sequence: CASSLSSSAVGVPLHF. The CDR3 nucleotides read TGTGCCAGCAGCTTATCGTCATCGGCAGTTGGAGTACCCCTCCACTTT.